A selection of T cell receptor beta chains follows, all from one sample in a study of brain metastases from non-small cell lung cancer. Clones were read by immunoSEQ multiplex PCR, and TCRdb kept only the in-frame ones, dropping some. This table holds about 54 clones. Sequenced sample: tissue from a brain metastasis. All receptors come from a donor at least 40 years old with non-small cell lung cancer. Both conserved end residues are trimmed from each CDR3. Fields, in order: J gene, V gene, CDR3 protein.

j_call: TRBJ2-1
v_call: TRBV7-9
cdr3_aa: VSSLIGISSYNEQF

j_call: TRBJ1-1
v_call: TRBV4-1
cdr3_aa: ASSQQTFNTEAF

j_call: TRBJ1-5
v_call: TRBV19
cdr3_aa: ASRPAVYSNQPQH

j_call: TRBJ2-3
v_call: TRBV14
cdr3_aa: ASSPKFTNTDTQY

j_call: TRBJ2-7
v_call: TRBV28
cdr3_aa: ASSPYRTSGRASVYEQY

j_call: TRBJ2-3
v_call: TRBV21-1
cdr3_aa: ASRVFLVMQDTQY

j_call: TRBJ1-3
v_call: TRBV6-6
cdr3_aa: ASSLQGASGNTIY

j_call: TRBJ2-3
v_call: TRBV5-1
cdr3_aa: ASSLAGGRAGDTQY

j_call: TRBJ2-2
v_call: TRBV12-3/TRBV12-4
cdr3_aa: ASSFGLGELF

j_call: TRBJ2-2
v_call: TRBV5-6
cdr3_aa: ASSLRWNTGELF

j_call: TRBJ1-1
v_call: TRBV11-3
cdr3_aa: ASSLRTLNTEAF

j_call: TRBJ1-1
v_call: TRBV5-6
cdr3_aa: ASSLIDKNTEAF

j_call: TRBJ2-7
v_call: TRBV4-2
cdr3_aa: ASSQERFGEQY

j_call: TRBJ2-7
v_call: TRBV19
cdr3_aa: ASSMSGTGGRWEQY

j_call: TRBJ1-1
v_call: TRBV5-1
cdr3_aa: ASSSGTRAF

j_call: TRBJ1-5
v_call: TRBV4-2
cdr3_aa: ASSQEGGTGVQPQH

j_call: TRBJ1-5
v_call: TRBV27
cdr3_aa: ASSSRKGISNQPQH

j_call: TRBJ2-1
v_call: TRBV5-4
cdr3_aa: ASSRGGRENEQF

j_call: TRBJ2-3
v_call: TRBV13
cdr3_aa: ASSPPWDYLTDTQY

j_call: TRBJ2-5
v_call: TRBV2
cdr3_aa: ASSEGPRGTQY

j_call: TRBJ2-7
v_call: TRBV18
cdr3_aa: ASSPQGAYEQY

j_call: TRBJ1-2
v_call: TRBV30
cdr3_aa: AWSSLIRDGYT

j_call: TRBJ1-1
v_call: TRBV2
cdr3_aa: ASRIQLPNTEAF

j_call: TRBJ2-5
v_call: TRBV28
cdr3_aa: ASSSGQGLLETQY

j_call: TRBJ2-1
v_call: TRBV18
cdr3_aa: ASSGSSYNEQF